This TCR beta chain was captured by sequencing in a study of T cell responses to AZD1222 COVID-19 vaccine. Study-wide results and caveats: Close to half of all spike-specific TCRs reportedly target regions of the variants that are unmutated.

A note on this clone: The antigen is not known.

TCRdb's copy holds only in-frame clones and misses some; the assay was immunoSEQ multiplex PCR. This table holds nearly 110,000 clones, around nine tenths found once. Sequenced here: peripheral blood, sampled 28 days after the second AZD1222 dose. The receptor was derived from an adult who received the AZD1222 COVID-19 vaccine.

As DNA, the CDR3 is TGTGCCAGCACCGCAGGGGGCTCCAACTATGGCTACACCTTC. This codes for CASTAGGSNYGYTF. The chain links TRBV6-1 to TRBJ1-2; 8 bases are shared with TRBD1. With 7 bases clipped from V and 2 bases from J, the junction kept 6 bases outside the gene matches. Germline V gives CDR1 MNHNS, CDR2 SASEGT. CDR3 length: 14 amino acids.